A selection of T cell receptor beta chains follows, all from one sample in a study of T cells in Graves' hyperthyroidism and ophthalmopathy. Each CDR3 protein is one row after TCRdb ran MiXCR on the multiplex PCR reads. The table has some 600,000 distinct CDR3 sequences, 11% to 15% seen once. Source material: blood. These receptors originate from a woman under 40 with Graves' hyperthyroidism that later progressed to Graves' ophthalmopathy. CDR3s include the opening cysteine and the closing phenylalanine or tryptophan. A D gene is named only where the DNA matches it firmly. Size is stated for part of the rows, as once, few or many counts, or as a class when the clone is expanded.

CDR3aa,CDR3nt,v_gene,d_gene,abundance,j_gene
CASRSRLGPGELFF,TGTGCCAGCAGGTCAAGGCTTGGGCCCGGGGAGCTGTTTTTT,TRBV7-2,.,many,TRBJ2-2
CASSLTGQVNEQYF,TGTGCCAGCTCCCTCACGGGACAGGTCAACGAGCAGTACTTC,TRBV19,TRBD1,.,TRBJ2-7
CASSQDMFNEQFF,TGTGCCAGCAGCCAAGACATGTTCAATGAGCAGTTCTTC,TRBV3-1,.,many,TRBJ2-1
CATSGGDYRAQYGYTF,TGTGCCACCAGCGGAGGAGATTACCGGGCCCAGTATGGCTACACCTTC,TRBV15,.,few,TRBJ1-2
CASSLQGDLLYEQYF,TGTGCCAGCAGCCTGCAGGGCGACTTGCTGTACGAGCAGTACTTC,TRBV7-9,.,many,TRBJ2-7
CASGTQGAAAGYTF,TGTGCCAGCGGGACTCAGGGGGCTGCGGCTGGCTACACCTTC,TRBV27,TRBD1,many,TRBJ1-2
CATSSFGQPYGYTF,TGTGCCACCAGCAGCTTTGGACAGCCCTATGGCTACACCTTC,TRBV15,.,few,TRBJ1-2
CASSLAGERYSPLHF,TGTGCCAGCAGCCTAGCGGGGGAGAGATATTCACCCCTCCACTTT,TRBV28,.,many,TRBJ1-6
CASSRTSQFDSGNTIYF,TGTGCCAGCAGTCGGACGTCCCAGTTCGACTCTGGAAACACCATATATTTT,TRBV28,.,.,TRBJ1-3
CSATRDSSYEQYF,TGCAGTGCTACCCGGGACAGCTCCTACGAGCAGTACTTC,TRBV20-1,TRBD1,.,TRBJ2-7
CATSERTGGAETQYF,TGTGCCACCAGTGAGCGGACAGGGGGAGCTGAGACCCAGTACTTC,TRBV24-1,TRBD1,many,TRBJ2-5
CASSFEPSDTAFF,TGTGCCAGCAGTTTCGAACCCAGCGATACGGCTTTCTTT,TRBV28,.,many,TRBJ1-1
CASSPATGGKTEAFF,TGTGCCAGCAGTCCCGCGACAGGTGGTAAAACTGAAGCTTTCTTT,TRBV28,.,many,TRBJ1-1
CATTDSNQPQHF,TGTGCCACCACAGATAGCAATCAGCCCCAGCATTTT,TRBV10-3,.,many,TRBJ1-5
CASSMDRGWVEQYF,TGTGCCAGCAGTATGGACAGGGGTTGGGTCGAGCAGTACTTC,TRBV28,TRBD1,many,TRBJ2-7
CASSIAGTGNYEQYF,TGTGCCAGTAGTATCGCGGGGACAGGGAACTACGAGCAGTACTTC,TRBV19,TRBD1,many,TRBJ2-7
CASSDERGTNQPQHF,TGTGCCAGCAGTGACGAGAGGGGAACCAATCAGCCCCAGCATTTT,TRBV2,.,.,TRBJ1-5
CASSQGPGLYEQYF,TGTGCCAGCAGCCAAGGCCCCGGGCTTTACGAGCAGTACTTC,TRBV3-1,.,few,TRBJ2-7
CASNSGSPGELFF,TGTGCCAGCAATTCAGGGAGCCCCGGGGAGCTGTTTTTT,TRBV7-6,.,few,TRBJ2-2
CARTYGTGRNTGELFF,TGTGCCCGGACTTACGGGACAGGGAGGAACACCGGGGAGCTGTTTTTT,TRBV30,TRBD1,few,TRBJ2-2
CASRPPGRSTLEQYF,TGCGCCAGCAGACCTCCGGGACGGTCCACTCTCGAGCAGTACTTC,TRBV10-2,.,many,TRBJ2-7
CASSIEGMGEQYF,TGTGCCAGTAGTATTGAAGGGATGGGCGAGCAGTACTTC,TRBV19,.,many,TRBJ2-7
CASSFYGDDEKLFF,TGCGCCAGCAGCTTCTACGGGGACGATGAAAAACTGTTTTTT,TRBV5-1,.,few,TRBJ1-4
CASILTANTGELFF,TGTGCCAGCATCTTAACAGCGAACACCGGGGAGCTGTTTTTT,TRBV6-1,.,many,TRBJ2-2
CASSQARLAGEFDEQYF,TGTGCCAGCAGCCAAGCCCGACTAGCGGGAGAATTCGACGAGCAGTACTTC,TRBV4-2,TRBD2,many,TRBJ2-7
CASSLEASYYEQYF,TGTGCCAGCAGCTTAGAGGCTAGCTACTACGAGCAGTACTTC,TRBV11-2,.,many,TRBJ2-7
CSVGGADQPQHF,TGCAGCGTAGGGGGGGCGGATCAGCCCCAGCATTTT,TRBV29-1,.,many,TRBJ1-5
CASSLVKQGAAKNIQYF,TGTGCCAGCAGCTTAGTTAAACAGGGGGCTGCCAAAAACATTCAGTACTTC,TRBV11-3,TRBD1,many,TRBJ2-4
CAISQEGRAAPQHF,TGCGCCATCAGCCAAGAAGGGAGGGCAGCCCCCCAGCATTTT,TRBV4-1,.,.,TRBJ1-5
CASSEEGAYQPQHF,TGTGCCAGCAGTGAGGAAGGGGCCTATCAGCCCCAGCATTTT,TRBV2,.,.,TRBJ1-5
CSARAGTGGETQYF,TGCAGTGCTAGAGCCGGAACGGGAGGAGAGACCCAGTACTTC,TRBV20-1,TRBD2,many,TRBJ2-5
CASSRMQGTSGELAKNIQYF,TGTGCCAGCAGTCGAATGCAAGGGACTAGCGGGGAACTAGCCAAAAACATTCAGTACTTC,TRBV12-3/TRBV12-4,TRBD2,many,TRBJ2-4
CASSLYGNGADTQYF,TGTGCCAGCTCACTCTACGGGAATGGCGCAGATACGCAGTATTTT,TRBV18,.,many,TRBJ2-3
CASSFTRENEQFF,TGTGCCAGCAGCTTTACCCGAGAAAATGAGCAGTTCTTC,TRBV7-2,.,many,TRBJ2-1
CASSHSGLAANEQFF,TGTGCCAGCAGCCACTCGGGACTAGCGGCTAATGAGCAGTTCTTC,TRBV3-1,TRBD2,many,TRBJ2-1